These 25 T cell receptor beta chains were sequenced from one sample in a study of cytomegalovirus exposure and HLA in healthy donors. Both 60 Vbeta primers and 13 Jbeta primers went into the PCR. The repertoire was sequenced with immunoSEQ multiplex PCR; TCRdb's copy has only in-frame clones and lacks some. The sample carries 150,000 or so clones, about 80% recorded once. The sample consisted of PBMCs. These receptors were obtained from a woman aged 40 to 50 in good health and CMV-seronegative.

V usage is TRBV7-2 and J usage is TRBJ2-5; perhaps TRBD2 as D (6 bases). V lost 3 bases to trimming and J lost 14 bases, with 19 bases between them. Germline V gene lookup returns CDR1 SGHTA and CDR2 FQGNSA. The CDR3 runs 13 residues. The CDR3 sequence is CASSFPTGSRPYF. The CDR3 nucleotides are TGTGCCAGCAGCTTTCCGACCGGGAGCCGACCTTACTTC.

This sequence joins TRBV5-1 and TRBJ2-7, with TRBD2 identical over 10 bases. The CDR3 is 15 amino acids. Germline assignment: CDR1 SGHRS and CDR2 YFSETQ. V lost 4 bases and J lost 0; bases outside the gene matches: 4. The CDR3 DNA is TGCGCCAGCAGCCGTAGCGGGGGGAGCTCCTACGAGCAGTACTTC. It encodes CASSRSGGSSYEQYF.

The chain is built from TRBV7-2 and TRBJ2-3, with 9 bases matching TRBD1. J gave up 9 bases and V 2 bases, and 15 bases lay outside the gene matches. The CDR3 is made up of 17 amino acids. CDR1 and CDR2 (germline): SGHTA, FQGNSA. CDR3: CASSLFPPTGGLVTQYF. In DNA form, the CDR3 reads TGTGCCAGCAGCTTATTTCCCCCGACAGGGGGGTTGGTAACGCAGTATTTT.

This clone came up a few times. The chain carries TRBV4-3 and TRBJ2-5; weak D call: TRBD2 (7 bases). Per the germline V gene, CDR1 is LGHNA and CDR2 is YSLEER. V was cut by 0 bases and J by 1 base, with 12 bases left in between. This CDR3 comprises 16 residues. This CDR3 reads CASSQDGGGSQETQYF. The DNA for the CDR3 is TGCGCCAGCAGCCAAGATGGGGGCGGGAGCCAAGAGACCCAGTACTTC.

As for this clone: Germline is not matched at one junction end, which may reflect a read error. The DNA of the CDR3 is TGTGCCAGCAGCTTGGTGGCAGTTCCCTCTGGGGCCAACGGCCTGACTTTC. Protein sequence: CASSLVAVPSGANGLTF. This sequence joins TRBV5-6 and TRBJ2-6; a weak D match, TRBD1 (5 bases). The CDR3 has 17 residues. From germline, CDR1 is SGHDT and CDR2 YYEEEE.

CDR3 loop: CASTKTGLSNQPQHF. The DNA of the CDR3 is TGTGCCAGCACCAAGACAGGTCTTAGCAATCAGCCCCAGCATTTT. The V gene is TRBV2, the J gene TRBJ1-5, with D possibly TRBD1 on 6 matching bases. CDR3 length: 15 residues. Trimming took off 7 bases at V and 0 bases at J, with 13 bases between the two ends. CDR1 is SNHLY, CDR2 FYNNEI, per germline.

This chain links TRBV19 with TRBJ2-1; 8 bases agree with TRBD2. Trimming at V came to 4 bases and at J to 3 bases, leaving 8 bases not matched to a gene. Germline V gives CDR1 LNHDA, CDR2 SQIVND (reference sequence). The CDR3 loop spans 16 amino acids. DNA for the CDR3: TGTGCCAGTAGTACCGGACTAGCAGGTGTCTACAATGAGCAGTTCTTC. This encodes CASSTGLAGVYNEQFF.

As to this clone: At one of its ends the junction is not consistent with the germline gene, which may arise from a read error. V gene TRBV7-9 combines with J gene TRBJ2-5, with a possible D match to TRBD1 (5 bases). Germline V gene lookup returns CDR1 SEHNR and CDR2 FQNEAQ (reference sequence). The CDR3 is 13 amino acids. The CDR3 protein is CSSSSTREETQYF. The CDR3 region has the DNA TGTTCCAGCAGCTCGACCAGGGAAGAGACCCAGTACTTC.

The chain combines TRBV7-9 with TRBJ2-7; 9 nucleotides line up with TRBD1. CDR1 is SEHNR, CDR2 FQNEAQ, per germline (reference sequence). V was clipped by 5 bases and J by 2 bases; unmatched bases: 7. The CDR3 length is 15 residues. The CDR3 DNA is TGTGCCAGCAGCACTCGGACAGGGGCAACCTACGAGCAGTACTTC. Translating gives CASSTRTGATYEQYF. The entire variable domain, with the rest obtained from reference TRBV7-9 and TRBJ2-7, is as follows: DTGVSQNPRHKITKRGQNVTFRCDPISEHNRLYWYRQTLGQGPEFLTYFQNEAQLEKSRLLSDRFSAERPKGSFSTLEIQRTEQGDSAMYLCASSTRTGATYEQYFGPGTRLTVT.

The chain employs TRBV5-6 and TRBJ1-2; tentatively, D is TRBD1 (5 bases). Trimming took off 0 bases at V and 5 bases at J, with 8 bases between the two ends. Germline CDR1 reads SGHDT; CDR2 reads YYEEEE. The CDR3 contains 13 residues. CDR3 DNA sequence: TGTGCCAGCAGCTTGGACCAGGGATATGGCTACACCTTC. As protein: CASSLDQGYGYTF. Filled out from reference TRBV5-6 and TRBJ1-2, the complete variable domain reads DAGVTQSPTHLIKTRGQQVTLRCSPKSGHDTVSWYQQALGQGPQFIFQYYEEEERQRGNFPDRFSGHQFPNYSSELNVNALLLGDSALYLCASSLDQGYGYTFGSGTRLTVV.

J is TRBJ2-1 and V is TRBV12-2; the D call TRBD2 from the table was never checked on the DNA. TRBV12-2 is a pseudogene. The CDR3 contains 18 residues. CDR3 in amino acids: CASRPRTPWRAQTNEQFF. The CDR3 bases are TGTGCAAGTCGCCCAAGGACCCCTTGGCGGGCCCAAACCAATGAGCAGTTCTTC.

The CDR3, as DNA: TGTGCCAGCAGCTTGTCCGCAGGATCAGATACGCAGTATTTT. Translating it yields CASSLSAGSDTQYF. The chain couples TRBV7-7 to TRBJ2-3, with unresolved D. The CDR3 contains 14 residues. Trimming took 3 bases from V and 4 from J, leaving 11 bases between them. Germline CDR1 reads SSHAT; CDR2 reads FNYEAQ (reference sequence). Full variable domain (remainder filled in from reference TRBV7-7 and TRBJ2-3): GAGVSQSPRYKVTKRGQDVTLRCDPISSHATLYWYQQALGQGPEFLTYFNYEAQPDKSGLPSDRFSAERPEGSISTLTIQRTEQRDSAMYRCASSLSAGSDTQYFGPGTRLTVL.

The chain links TRBV15 to TRBJ1-2, with 7 bases identical to TRBD1. V dropped 5 bases and J dropped 0; count of bases not matched to a gene: 9. CDR1 is LNHNV and CDR2 is YYDKDF in the germline V gene (reference sequence). This CDR3 spans 16 amino acids. CDR3 coding DNA: TGTGCCACCAGCCTGTCCTTAGGGACAGCTAACTATGGCTACACCTTC. This gives the protein CATSLSLGTANYGYTF.

A few counts support this clone. The chain links TRBV4-2 to TRBJ1-2, with a possible D match to TRBD1 (6 bases). Trimming took 0 bases from V and 8 from J, leaving 16 bases between them. CDR1 is LGHNA and CDR2 is YNFKEQ in the germline V gene. There are 15 residues in the CDR3. CDR3 in amino acids: CASSQDSGDLGGYTF. The CDR3 nucleotides are TGTGCCAGCAGCCAAGACTCAGGGGATCTTGGAGGCTACACCTTC.

The chain joins TRBV25-1 to TRBJ1-5; D remains ambiguous. This CDR3 contains 15 residues. Germline V gives CDR1 MGHDK, CDR2 SYGVNS. The V and J ends lost 8 bases and 0 bases respectively, with 14 bases between them. DNA of the CDR3: TGTGCCAGCTCGCCGACAAGAAGTAGCAATCAGCCCCAGCATTTT. The encoded protein is CASSPTRSSNQPQHF.

The rearrangement links TRBV27 to TRBJ2-5; TRBD1 agrees at 9 bases. V shed 6 bases, J shed 5 bases, and the junction held 4 bases outside the gene matches. The CDR3 is made up of 13 amino acids. Germline assignment: CDR1 MNHEY and CDR2 SMNVEV (reference sequence). The CDR3 DNA sequence: TGTGCCAGCAGGGGACAGGGCTGGGAGACCCAGTACTTC. Translation gives CASRGQGWETQYF.

The rearrangement uses TRBV9 and TRBJ2-3; the match to TRBD2 covers 7 bases. Germline trimming cut 0 bases from V and 2 bases from J; bases unmatched to any gene: 6. CDR1 and CDR2 from the germline V gene are SGDLS and YYNGEE. CDR3 length equals 16 residues. The CDR3 spells CASSVVASGFTDTQYF. The CDR3 region has the DNA TGTGCCAGCAGCGTAGTGGCTAGCGGATTCACAGATACGCAGTATTTT.

This clone was observed a single time. V gene TRBV19 combines with J gene TRBJ2-7, with 8 nucleotides matching TRBD1. The V gene end was trimmed by 3 bases and the J gene end by 2 bases; junction bases not matched to a gene: 6. Germline V gene sequence: CDR1 LNHDA, CDR2 SQIVND (reference sequence). The length of the CDR3 is 15 residues. The chain's CDR3 is CASSMRDRPAYEQYF. CDR3 bases: TGTGCCAGTAGTATGAGGGACAGGCCCGCCTACGAGCAGTACTTC.

The chain joins TRBV11-2 to TRBJ2-7; TRBD2 agrees at 7 bases. CDR3 length: 13 residues. The trim removed 0 bases at V and 7 bases at J, leaving 3 bases unmatched. Germline V CDR1 and CDR2: SGHAT, FQNNGV. DNA of the CDR3: TGTGCCAGCAGCTTAGATCAAGCGGGGGAGCAGTACTTC. It codes for CASSLDQAGEQYF.

This clone was seen only a few times. The chain links TRBV7-9 to TRBJ2-1, with 8 positions matching TRBD1. Per germline, CDR1 SEHNR and CDR2 FQNEAQ (reference sequence). This CDR3 is built from 17 residues. V shed 2 bases, J shed 0 bases, and the junction held 6 bases outside the gene matches. CDR3 bases: TGTGCCAGCAGCTTACTTCAGGGGGCTGGCTCCTACAATGAGCAGTTCTTC. This translates into CASSLLQGAGSYNEQFF.

The chain carries TRBV5-6 and TRBJ2-7; maybe TRBD1 (5 bases). This CDR3 is built from 13 residues. Germline V gene data show CDR1 as SGHDT and CDR2 as YYEEEE. With 1 base removed from V and 6 bases from J, the gap between germline ends came to 11 bases. The chain's CDR3 is CASSLSRGSEQYF. The CDR3 DNA reads TGTGCCAGCAGCTTGAGTAGGGGCTCCGAGCAGTACTTC.

The rearrangement joins TRBV27 to TRBJ2-7; no definite D call. Germline CDR1 and CDR2: MNHEY and SMNVEV (reference sequence). The CDR3 runs to 14 residues. Trimming pared 3 bases from V and 5 bases from J, leaving 14 bases between. CDR3 sequence reads: CASSFSDSSHEQYF. CDR3 DNA: TGTGCCAGCAGTTTCAGCGACTCAAGTCACGAGCAGTACTTC.

This sequence joins TRBV9 and TRBJ2-7; 7 bases line up with TRBD2. Trimming cost V 4 bases and J 5 bases; bases outside gene matches: 9. In germline, CDR1 is SGDLS, CDR2 YYNGEE. This CDR3 has 14 amino acids. CDR3 region: CASSRSGIGNEQYF. CDR3 nucleotides: TGTGCCAGCAGCAGAAGCGGGATAGGGAACGAGCAGTACTTC.

J is TRBJ2-3 and V is TRBV7-9; 9 nucleotides align to TRBD2. This CDR3 has 16 amino acids. CDR1 and CDR2 (germline): SEHNR, FQNEAQ (reference sequence). V shed 6 bases and J 7 bases; nucleotides not matched to a gene: 14. This CDR3 reads CASRPRLADYANTQYF. CDR3 nucleotides: TGTGCCAGCAGACCTCGACTAGCGGATTACGCAAATACGCAGTATTTT.

The chain links TRBV27 to TRBJ2-3; unclear D gene. The CDR3 is 14 amino acids. The germline V gene encodes CDR1 MNHEY and CDR2 SMNVEV (reference sequence). The V and J ends lost 4 bases and 1 base respectively, with 9 bases between them. The CDR3 DNA reads TGTGCCAGCAGTTGGGCTGTAGGCACAGATACGCAGTATTTT. Translation: CASSWAVGTDTQYF.